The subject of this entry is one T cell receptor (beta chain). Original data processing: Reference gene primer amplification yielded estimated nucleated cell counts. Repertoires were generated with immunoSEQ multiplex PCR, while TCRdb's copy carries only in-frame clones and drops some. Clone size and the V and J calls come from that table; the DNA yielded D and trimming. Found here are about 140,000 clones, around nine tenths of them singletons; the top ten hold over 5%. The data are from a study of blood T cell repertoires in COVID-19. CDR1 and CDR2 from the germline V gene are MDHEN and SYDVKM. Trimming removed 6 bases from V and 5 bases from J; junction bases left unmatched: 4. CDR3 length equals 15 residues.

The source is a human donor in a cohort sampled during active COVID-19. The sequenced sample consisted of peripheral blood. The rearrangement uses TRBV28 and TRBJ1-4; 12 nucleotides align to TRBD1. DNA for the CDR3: TGTGCCAGCAGCGCGGGACAGGGGGCAAATGAAAAACTGTTTTTT. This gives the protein CASSAGQGANEKLFF.